This TCR beta chain was sequenced during a study of blood T cell repertoires in COVID-19. Study as a whole: Samples came from the United States, Italy and Spain, spanning acute and convalescent COVID-19. PBMCs, B-cell-depleted T cells, or T cells were the source of the cDNA or gDNA that made up the material.

In the source study's methods: Reference gene primer amplification gave estimated nucleated cell counts. The method was immunoSEQ multiplex PCR; TCRdb's version includes in-frame clones alone and lacks a portion of them. V and J calls and clone size come straight from that table; D and trimming were deduced from the DNA. The sample lists about 76,000 clones, about 90% occurring once. Germline V lookup: CDR1 DFQATT, CDR2 SNEGSKA (reference sequence). The CDR3 contains 11 residues. Trimming left V 5 bases short and J 7 bases short, with 9 bases between. The TCR originated in a woman aged 45 to 65 in a cohort sampled during active COVID-19. The rearrangement uses TRBV20-1 and TRBJ1-5; perhaps TRBD1 as D (5 bases). Sequenced: peripheral blood. The CDR3 nucleotides are TGCAGTGCTGGGGGACTCCAGCCCCAGCATTTT. This codes for CSAGGLQPQHF.